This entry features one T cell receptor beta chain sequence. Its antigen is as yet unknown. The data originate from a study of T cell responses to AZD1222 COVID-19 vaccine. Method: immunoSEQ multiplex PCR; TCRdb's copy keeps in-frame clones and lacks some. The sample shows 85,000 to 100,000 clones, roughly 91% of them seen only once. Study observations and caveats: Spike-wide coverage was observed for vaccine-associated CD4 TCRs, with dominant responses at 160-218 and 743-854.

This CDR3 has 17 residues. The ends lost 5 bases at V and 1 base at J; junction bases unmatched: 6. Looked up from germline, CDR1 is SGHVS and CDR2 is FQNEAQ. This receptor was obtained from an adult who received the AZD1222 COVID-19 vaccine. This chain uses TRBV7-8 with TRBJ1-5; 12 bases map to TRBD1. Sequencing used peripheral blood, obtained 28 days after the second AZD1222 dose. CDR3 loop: CASSARGQGASNQPQHF. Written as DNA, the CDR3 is TGTGCCAGCAGCGCGAGGGGACAGGGGGCAAGCAATCAGCCCCAGCATTTT.